This T cell receptor beta chain derives from a study of OX40 agonist ivuxolimab in advanced cancers. The CDR3 consists of 14 residues. Germline CDR1 and CDR2: SGHNT and YYREEE (reference sequence). With V trimmed by 0 bases and J by 7 bases, 6 bases remained unmatched. Using immunoSEQ multiplex PCR, the repertoire was profiled, and TCRdb retains in-frame clones only, with some absent. In the table there are about 48,000 clones, less than 85% of which are singletons. V usage is TRBV5-4 and J usage is TRBJ1-1; 7 nucleotides match TRBD1. This clonotype was sampled from an adult with an advanced solid tumor such as melanoma, head and neck, liver or kidney cancer. Material: CD4+ or CD8+ T cells sorted from blood, obtained in a trial of the OX40 agonist ivuxolimab. CDR3 nucleotide sequence: TGTGCCAGCAGCTTGGACAGGGGAGGCGGTGAAGCTTTCTTT. Protein sequence: CASSLDRGGGEAFF. The entire variable domain, with the rest obtained from reference TRBV5-4 and TRBJ1-1, is as follows: ETGVTQSPTHLIKTRGQQVTLRCSSQSGHNTVSWYQQALGQGPQFIFQYYREEENGRGNFPPRFSGLQFPNYSSELNVNALELDDSALYLCASSLDRGGGEAFFGQGTRLTVV.